The clone carrying this T cell receptor beta chain came up many times. Its antigen remains unidentified. Presence of unique molecular identifiers characterized the TCR beta cDNA libraries. There were about 0.95 to 11 million T cells, and approximately 500,000 cDNA molecules came from them. TCRdb independently ran MiXCR on the PCR reads; one entry per CDR3 protein. Counted here are about 260,000 distinct CDR3 sequences, just over 35% occurring once; the ten biggest clones make up around 5%. This entry belongs to a study of post-analysis software for immune sequencing data. Study summary: Both relapsing-remitting and secondary progressive multiple sclerosis featured among the disease courses, as did progressive-relapsing multiple sclerosis.

Per germline, CDR1 SSHAT and CDR2 FNYEAQ (reference sequence). The CDR3 extends over 14 amino acids. J was trimmed by 6 bases and V by 1 base; bases with no gene match: 3. Study-level results: F measure grouped same-batch samples tightly together. Relative to controls, patients with multiple sclerosis showed significantly lower normalized Chao1 diversity. Comparison of patients with controls showed five TRBV segments more frequent in patients, TRBV5-6, TRBV5-1 and TRBV20-1 among them.

Sequenced: blood. This sequence originates from a girl aged 5 to 17 with multiple sclerosis. The V gene is TRBV7-7, the J gene TRBJ2-1, with 7 bases fitting TRBD1. CDR3 nucleotides: TGTGCCAGCAGCTTAGGCTCAGGGGGCAATGAGCAGTTCTTC. Translating gives CASSLGSGGNEQFF.